This T cell receptor (beta chain) comes out of a study of CXCR3-negative and CXCR3-positive naive CD8 T cells. Whole-study results and caveats: Naive CXCR3-positive and CXCR3-negative cells shared TRBV-TRBJ usage; memory cells diverged. It was found that naive subsets had comparable surface CD5, and TCR strength was inferred from TRB CDR3 properties. More hydrophobic TRB CDR3s were found in CXCR3-positive naive cells than in CXCR3-negative naive cells.

Libraries of TRB cDNA were made by 5' RACE and carried UMIs. Each CDR3 protein gets one entry in TCRdb, which reprocessed the 5' RACE reads and gives no DNA. The sample has under 150,000 distinct CDR3 sequences, and its top ten clones hold 0.25% to 0.3%. Germline lookup yields CDR1 SQVTM and CDR2 ANQGSEA. This CDR3 is built from 12 residues. To note about this clonotype: The antigen is undetermined.

V and J are TRBV29-1 and TRBJ1-3. The specimen sequenced was naive CXCR3+ CD8+ T cells from blood. Subset meaning: CD45RO-CCR7+CD27+CD95- naive CD8+ T cells expressing CXCR3 (TNR3+). This receptor was obtained from a human donor in good health. Some clones in this sample may be carry-over from other donors' samples. CDR3 amino acids: CSVRTGGNTIYF.